This TCR beta chain derives from a study of blood T cell repertoires in COVID-19. The wider study: Sites in the United States, Italy and Spain provided acute and convalescent COVID-19 samples.

Trimming stripped 0 bases from V and 6 bases from J, with 12 bases between. The CDR3 is 15 residues long. Looked up from germline, CDR1 is LGHDT and CDR2 is YNNKEL (reference sequence). Sequencing was performed with immunoSEQ multiplex PCR; in TCRdb, only in-frame clones are kept and a portion is missing. The table records about 150,000 clones, 85% of them present only once. Resolution of symptoms, clearance, or two negative PCRs was present in recovered Cohort 3 donors. This clone was seen just once. This chain uses TRBV3-1 (or the pseudogene TRBV3-2) with TRBJ2-4; D perhaps matches TRBD2 (7 bases). The origin of this receptor is a woman aged 40 to 55 who had recovered from COVID-19. Material for sequencing was PBMCs or T cells enriched from blood (not recorded which). The CDR3 region has the DNA TGTGCCAGCAGCCAAGAGGGGGGGGCTGGAAACATTCAGTACTTC. Amino acids: CASSQEGGAGNIQYF.